A selection of T cell receptor beta chains follows, all from one sample in a study of shared clonotypes between healthy human individuals. Assay used: immunoSEQ multiplex PCR; TCRdb lists only in-frame clones, some missing. The table has approximately 1,000,000 clones, approximately 80% seen once; the top ten hold approximately 0.95%. The sequenced sample consisted of memory CD4+ T cells from PBMCs. These TCRs come from a man between 18 and 35 years old in good health. Some clones in this sample may be carry-over from other donors' samples. Each CDR3 is given with its conserved first and last residue.

V	J	CDR3
TRBV7-9	TRBJ2-7	CASSLWGEQYF
TRBV11-2	TRBJ1-1	CASSFNSDRTEAFF
TRBV7-9	TRBJ2-1	CASSPRSYNEQFF
TRBV5-1	TRBJ2-1	CASSPSGRSYNEQFF
TRBV7-2	TRBJ1-2	CASSLEGFNYGYTF
TRBV15	TRBJ1-5	CATSREGQAQPQHF
TRBV7-3	TRBJ2-1	CASSAGQGYSEQFF
TRBV28	TRBJ1-1	CASSPWTLGTEAFF
TRBV5-5	TRBJ2-2	CASSSGNRLGKTGELFF
TRBV5-1	TRBJ1-1	CASSLGVSGSNTEAFF
TRBV28	TRBJ2-2	CASSPVAGELFF
TRBV2	TRBJ1-5	CASSGNRYNQPQHF
TRBV5-4	TRBJ2-7	CASSLSLAGGVYEQYF
TRBV5-1	TRBJ2-7	CASSWGTGYEQYF
TRBV27	TRBJ2-5	CASSLPGLAGGETQYF
TRBV7-3	TRBJ1-2	CASSLRGGALYGYTF
TRBV28	TRBJ1-4	CASTPTDRREKLFF
TRBV5-1	TRBJ1-3	CASSLAEGAGNTIYF
TRBV4-2	TRBJ2-1	CASSQEGLAGGNEQFF
TRBV15	TRBJ1-5	CATSRAHREGPQHF
TRBV12-5	TRBJ1-2	CASGLQGESGYTF
TRBV29-1	TRBJ2-1	CSVESGALSEQFF